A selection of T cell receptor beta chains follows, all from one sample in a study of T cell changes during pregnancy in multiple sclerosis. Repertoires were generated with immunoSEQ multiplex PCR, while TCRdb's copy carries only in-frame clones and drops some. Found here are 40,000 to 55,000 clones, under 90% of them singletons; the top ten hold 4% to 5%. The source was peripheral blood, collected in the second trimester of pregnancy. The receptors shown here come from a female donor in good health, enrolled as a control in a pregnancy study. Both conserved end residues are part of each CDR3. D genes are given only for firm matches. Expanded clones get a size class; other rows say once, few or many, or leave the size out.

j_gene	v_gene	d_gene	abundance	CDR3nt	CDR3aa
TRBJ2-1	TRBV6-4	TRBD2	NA	TGTGCCAGCAGTGACTCCCTAGCGGGGGGCGGCTATGAGCAGTTCTTC	CASSDSLAGGGYEQFF
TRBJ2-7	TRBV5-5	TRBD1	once	TGTGCCAGCAGCTTGGCCGCGACAGGGATCTACGAGCAGTACTTC	CASSLAATGIYEQYF
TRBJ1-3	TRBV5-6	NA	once	TGTGCCAGCAGCTTGCCGCAGGGTTCAGGAAACACCATATATTTT	CASSLPQGSGNTIYF
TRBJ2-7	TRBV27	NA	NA	TGTGCCAGCAGTTTTGGGCAGGGTGTGGACGAGCAGTACTTC	CASSFGQGVDEQYF
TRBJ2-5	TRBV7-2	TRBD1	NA	TGTGCCAGCAGCTTTCGCAGGGGGCTTGAGACCCAGTACTTC	CASSFRRGLETQYF
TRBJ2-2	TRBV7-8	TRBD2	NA	TGTGCCAGCAGCTTAGGACTAGCGGAGAACACCGGGGAGCTGTTTTTT	CASSLGLAENTGELFF
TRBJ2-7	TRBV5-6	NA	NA	TGTGCCAGCAGCTCTGACACGTACGAGCAGTACTTC	CASSSDTYEQYF
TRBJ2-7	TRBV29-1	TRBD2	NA	TGCAGCACAAGCGGGGGACGAGCGGATGAACCCTACGAGCAGTACTTC	CSTSGGRADEPYEQYF
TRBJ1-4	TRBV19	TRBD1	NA	TGTGCCAGTAGTATAGGGGGACAGGCAACTAATGAAAAACTGTTTTTT	CASSIGGQATNEKLFF
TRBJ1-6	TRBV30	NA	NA	TGTGCCTGGACCTTTGGGGCAGAAAATTCACCCCTCCACTTT	CAWTFGAENSPLHF
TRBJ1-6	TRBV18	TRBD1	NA	TGTGCCAGCTCACCGACAGGGGATAATTCACCCCTCCACTTT	CASSPTGDNSPLHF
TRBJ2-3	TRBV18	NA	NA	TGTGCCAGCTCACAATCGGTGAGCACAGATACGCAGTATTTT	CASSQSVSTDTQYF
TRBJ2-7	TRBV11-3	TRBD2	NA	TGTGCCAGCAGCTTCGGGCGGGGGGACTCCTACGAGCAGTACTTC	CASSFGRGDSYEQYF
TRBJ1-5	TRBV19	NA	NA	TGTGCCAGTAGTAAGGACAGCGCCAATCAGCCCCAGCATTTT	CASSKDSANQPQHF
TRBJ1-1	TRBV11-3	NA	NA	TGTGCCAGCAGCTTTTCCCAACAGATTTCCATGAACACTGAAGCTTTCTTT	CASSFSQQISMNTEAFF
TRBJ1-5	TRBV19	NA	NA	TGTGCCAGTAGCCCCACTCGACAGCCCACCGATCAGCCCCAGCATTTT	CASSPTRQPTDQPQHF
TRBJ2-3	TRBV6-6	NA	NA	TGTGCCAGCAGTCCGGGTTCTAGCACAGATACGCAGTATTTT	CASSPGSSTDTQYF
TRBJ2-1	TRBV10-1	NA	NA	TGCGCCAGCAGTGAGCTCAAGAGCTCCTACAATGAGCAGTTCTTC	CASSELKSSYNEQFF
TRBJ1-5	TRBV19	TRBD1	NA	TGTGCCAGTAGTTCTTTCGGACAGGTGGATCAGCCCCAGCATTTT	CASSSFGQVDQPQHF
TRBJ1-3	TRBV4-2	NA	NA	TGTGCCAGCAGCCAAGATCGGGGGTTTGGAAACACCATATATTTT	CASSQDRGFGNTIYF
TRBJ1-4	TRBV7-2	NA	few	TGTGCCAGCAGCTGGAGGTTGGGTAATGAAAAACTGTTTTTT	CASSWRLGNEKLFF
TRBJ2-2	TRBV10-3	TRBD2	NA	TGTGCCATCAGTGCTGTAGCGGGAGGGAACACCGGGGAGCTGTTTTTT	CAISAVAGGNTGELFF
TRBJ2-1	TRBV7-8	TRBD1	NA	TGTGCCAGCAGCTTAGAGGAGAGCAGGGGGCGGGTGGTATACAATGAGCAGTTCTTC	CASSLEESRGRVVYNEQFF
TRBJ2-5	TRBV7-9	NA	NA	TGTGCCAGCAGCTTCGGGGTCCAAGAGACCCAGTACTTC	CASSFGVQETQYF
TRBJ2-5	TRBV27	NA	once	TGTGCCAGCAGTGCCACCGGGGGGCCTAACCAAGAGACCCAGTACTTC	CASSATGGPNQETQYF
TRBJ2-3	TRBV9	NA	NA	TGTGCCAGCAGCGCCAGTGATACGCAGTATTTT	CASSASDTQYF